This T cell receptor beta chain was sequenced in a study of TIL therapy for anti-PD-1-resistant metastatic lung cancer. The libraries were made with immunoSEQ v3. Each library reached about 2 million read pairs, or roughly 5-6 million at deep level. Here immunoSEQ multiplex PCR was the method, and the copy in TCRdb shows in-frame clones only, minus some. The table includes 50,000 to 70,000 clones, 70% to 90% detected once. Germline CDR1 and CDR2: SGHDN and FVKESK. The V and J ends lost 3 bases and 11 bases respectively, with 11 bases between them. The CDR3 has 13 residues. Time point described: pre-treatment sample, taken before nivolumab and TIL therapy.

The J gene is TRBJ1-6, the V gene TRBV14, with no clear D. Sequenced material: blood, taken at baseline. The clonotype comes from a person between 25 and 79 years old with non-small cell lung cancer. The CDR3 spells CASSHRWGTPLHF. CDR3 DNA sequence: TGTGCCAGCAGCCACAGATGGGGAACACCCCTCCACTTT.